This entry is about one T cell receptor (beta chain). This specimen belongs to a study of blood T cells in healthy people across ages. For the second PCR, which ran for about 7 to 11 cycles, a sample-barcoded 5' primer and a J-beta primer mix were used. TCRdb analysed the 5' RACE reads with MiXCR anew, one entry per CDR3 protein. This repertoire shows under 1,000,000 distinct CDR3 sequences, 46% found once; its top ten account for approximately 18%. Input material: blood. The clonotype originates from an elderly man in good health.

The CDR3 reads CASSQDSSSYDEQYF. The CDR3 DNA is TGCGCCAGCAGCCAAGACTCGAGCTCCTACGATGAGCAGTACTTC. This chain uses TRBV4-3 with TRBJ2-5; the D is unclear. Trimming shortened V by 0 bases and J by 11 bases, and 19 bases separated the two germline ends. The CDR3 has 15 amino acids. In germline, CDR1 is LGHNA, CDR2 YSLEER.